Sequencing of this TCR beta chain was carried out in a study of cytomegalovirus exposure and HLA in healthy donors. Study-level background: There were 85 million or so unique TCRs (from HLA-typed donors) in an early data release. Out of about 360 genotyped donors, about 80% belonged to the Caucasian-associated ancestry cluster. Study results and caveats: Immune exposure was documented only through CMV serostatus. In vitro, a few CMV-associated chains proved specific for CMV antigens.

Researchers ran the PCR with 60 Vbeta and 13 Jbeta primers. Clones were read by immunoSEQ multiplex PCR, and TCRdb kept only the in-frame ones, dropping some. The sample holds some 95,000 clones, about 66% seen once. This CDR3 spans 14 amino acids. The ends lost 4 bases at V and 4 bases at J; junction bases unmatched: 4. Germline V lookup: CDR1 KGHSH, CDR2 LQKENI. This clone has a handful of counts. Its antigen is not known. The genes are TRBV18 and TRBJ1-5, with 7 nucleotides matching TRBD1. The sequencing sample was made of PBMCs. The origin of this receptor is a man aged 25-40 years in good health and CMV-seronegative. CDR3 nucleotides: TGTGCCAGCTCACTAGGACAGGAGAATCAGCCCCAGCATTTT. Translation: CASSLGQENQPQHF.